What follows are 10 T cell receptor beta chains derived from one specimen sequenced in a study of T-cell memory formation after mild COVID-19. TCRdb reprocessed the 5' RACE reads via MiXCR and lists one record per CDR3 protein. The table has 300,000 to 400,000 distinct CDR3 sequences, approximately 15% seen once; the top ten hold approximately 20%. Sample: PBMCs or a T cell subset sorted from them (not recorded which). All receptors derive from a man in his late teens or twenties who had mild COVID-19 (a few samples of this study predate the infection). Cell type and time point are not known.

The chain links TRBV11-2 to TRBJ1-1, with a tentative D call TRBD1 (5 bases). The V gene lost 3 bases and the J gene lost 0 bases, with 8 bases spanning the gap. The CDR3 covers 14 residues. Per germline, CDR1 SGHAT and CDR2 FQNNGV. CDR3 coding DNA: TGTGCCAGCAGCTTCCCGGGGGTGAACACTGAAGCTTTCTTT. Protein sequence: CASSFPGVNTEAFF.

This clonotype was detected only a few times. The V gene is TRBV11-2, the J gene TRBJ1-5; possible D gene TRBD1, 5 bases. V lost 5 bases to trimming and J lost 6 bases, with 11 bases between them. The germline gives CDR1 SGHAT, CDR2 FQNNGV. This CDR3 comprises 13 residues. The CDR3 sequence: CASSQGHTQPQHF. CDR3 coding DNA: TGTGCCAGCAGCCAAGGACACACTCAGCCCCAGCATTTT.

Here the CDR3 DNA reads TGCGCCAGCAGGTGGGGGGTATGGTCTGAAGCTTTCTTT. The encoded protein is CASRWGVWSEAFF. The rearrangement links TRBV5-1 to TRBJ1-1; D perhaps matches TRBD1 (5 bases). V lost 5 bases and J 6 bases, leaving 14 bases between the germline ends. Germline V lookup: CDR1 SGHRS, CDR2 YFSETQ. The length of the CDR3 is 13 residues. The full variable domain, completed using reference TRBV5-1 and TRBJ1-1, is KAGVTQTPRYLIKTRGQQVTLSCSPISGHRSVSWYQQTPGQGLQFLFEYFSETQRNKGNFPGRFSGRQFSNSRSEMNVSTLELGDSALYLCASRWGVWSEAFFGQGTRLTVV.

The rearrangement links TRBV7-9 to TRBJ2-7, with D possibly being TRBD1 (5 bases). Trimming left V 5 bases short and J 1 base short, with 12 bases between. The CDR3 loop spans 14 amino acids. The germline gives CDR1 SEHNR, CDR2 FQNEAQ (reference sequence). The CDR3 reads CASSLQENSYEQYV. In nucleotides, the CDR3 is TGTGCCAGCAGCCTACAGGAAAATTCCTACGAGCAGTACGTC.

The J gene is TRBJ2-2, the V gene TRBV2; 7 bases fit TRBD2. The germline CDR1 and CDR2 sequences are SNHLY and FYNNEI. CDR3 length: 15 residues. V lost 4 bases and J lost 3; bases outside the gene matches: 5. CDR3 loop: CASSAGLGYTGELFF. The CDR3 region has the DNA TGTGCCAGCAGTGCCGGACTAGGTTACACCGGGGAGCTGTTTTTT.

This clonotype was seen more than once but under ten times. The chain recombines TRBV7-3 with TRBJ1-1; possible D gene TRBD1, 5 bases. The CDR3 has 13 residues. The germline gives CDR1 SGHTA, CDR2 FQGTGA. V shed 3 bases and J shed 5 bases, with 10 bases lying between them. This chain's CDR3 is CASSLSGQTEAFF. CDR3 DNA sequence: TGTGCCAGCAGCTTGTCAGGGCAAACTGAAGCTTTCTTT. Filled out from reference TRBV7-3 and TRBJ1-1, the complete variable domain reads GAGVSQTPSNKVTEKGKYVELRCDPISGHTALYWYRQSLGQGPEFLIYFQGTGAADDSGLPNDRFFAVRPEGSVSTLKIQRTERGDSAVYLCASSLSGQTEAFFGQGTRLTVV.

This chain uses TRBV4-1 with TRBJ1-2; no clear D gene. Between the trimmed V and J ends, which lost 1 base and 7 bases, there was a span of 13 bases. The CDR3 length is 14 residues. Germline V gene data show CDR1 as MGHRA and CDR2 as YSYEKL. CDR3 bases: TGCGCCAGCAGCCAAGTAGGAGCCGTCCTTGGCTACACCTTC. This encodes CASSQVGAVLGYTF.

V gene TRBV29-1 combines with J gene TRBJ2-7; D gene unclear. The CDR3 contains 12 residues. Trimming left V 5 bases short and J 0 bases short, with 8 bases between. Germline V gives CDR1 SQVTM, CDR2 ANQGSEA. The DNA of the CDR3 is TGCAGCGTTTATACAGCCTCCTACGAGCAGTACTTC. This sequence encodes CSVYTASYEQYF.

This clonotype was detected a few times. One end of the junction fails to match germline, which may point to a read error. The chain links TRBV6-5 to TRBJ1-2, with 8 bases identical to TRBD1. CDR1 MNHEY and CDR2 SVGAGI come from the germline V gene. The CDR3 has 18 residues. The CDR3 protein is CASSTRRTGSPANYGYNF. In DNA form, the CDR3 reads TGTGCCAGCAGTACCCGAAGGACAGGGTCCCCGGCTAACTATGGCTACAACTTC.

In this sample, this clonotype turned up a few times. The gene calls are TRBV5-1 and TRBJ1-2, with a possible D match to TRBD1 (6 bases). Germline V gives CDR1 SGHRS, CDR2 YFSETQ. The CDR3 spans 16 residues. Trimming took off 4 bases at V and 6 bases at J, with 22 bases between the two ends. CDR3 amino acids: CASSLTTGILADGYTF. The DNA of the CDR3 is TGCGCCAGCAGCCTAACTACAGGGATTTTAGCGGATGGCTACACCTTC.